The source of this T cell receptor (beta chain) is a study of blood T cell repertoires in COVID-19 (dated by TCRdb to the early 2020s). In terms of the full investigation: Samples covering the acute and convalescent phases of COVID-19 were provided by collaborators in the United States, Italy and Spain. The material from the prospective study consisted of cDNA or gDNA derived from T cells, B-cell-depleted T cells, or PBMCs. The dataset comprised deeply sampled blood TCRbeta repertoires from subjects exposed to, actively infected with, or recovered from COVID-19. The repertoires were made available in a free public database intended to serve as a resource for research on the immune response to SARS-CoV-2. The samples were drawn from two sources: the first 160 participants of the ongoing ImmuneRACE study, and 950 to 1,500 subjects contributed by 6 global collaborators. A de-identified subject ID, COVID-19 status, age in years and sex were almost always included in the sample metadata. Where available, HLA class I and class II types were obtained from metadata supplied by the sample provider rather than from assay-based typing. The paper as a whole reports these results and caveats: The quantity of clinical and demographic metadata differed by source and by participant and was supplied without curation.

TCRbeta CDR3 regions were amplified from genomic DNA using the immunoSEQ Assay, a bias-controlled multiplex PCR. As for the original processing: Within the assay, amplification of reference gene primers was used to estimate how many nucleated cells each sample contained. To quantify the absolute abundance of each unique TCRbeta CDR3 rearrangement, sequence reads were collapsed and filtered. For each sample, productive Simpson clonality was calculated by taking the square root of Simpson's diversity index across productive rearrangements. As stored in TCRdb, this immuneACCESS dataset retains in-frame rearrangements with V and J assigned. A fraction of the clones does not appear; measured against another copy, unresolved V genes explain less than half of the discrepancy, and the remainder lacks a known reason. That table gives V, J and clone size, and the DNA gave D and trimming. The sample records approximately 150,000 clones, over 70% of which are singletons. Jointly, the top ten make up about 5.7% of the sample.

V and J are truncated by 3 bases and 5 bases respectively, leaving an intervening sequence of 10 bases. The CDR3 covers 13 residues, taking in both the cysteine and the phenylalanine. The DNA shown is the 39-base CDR3, in frame from base 1. Each collaborating institution followed its own protocols to collect whole blood in K2EDTA tubes. For TCRbeta analysis, collaborators shipped samples in one of three forms: frozen whole blood, isolated PBMCs, or DNA extracted from either of those sample types. Details on this clone: What this receptor recognizes is not known. No per-base quality is available; no much larger clone lies one base away.

This clonotype was sampled from a man of 80 years or more with acute or convalescent COVID-19. This sequence uses TRBV12-3 or TRBV12-4 and TRBJ2-5; a tentative D match to TRBD1 spans 5 bases. Sequenced: peripheral blood. The CDR3 loop reads CASSLTERETQYF. The bases read TGTGCCAGCAGTTTGACAGAACGGGAGACCCAGTACTTC.